These 24 T cell receptor beta chains originate from one sample sequenced in a study of blood T cell repertoires in COVID-19. Assay: immunoSEQ multiplex PCR; the TCRdb copy retains only in-frame clones and omits some. This table holds about 50,000 clones, over 90% found once. The sample consisted of peripheral blood. These receptors were obtained from a woman older than 75 with acute or convalescent COVID-19.

This chain links TRBV3-1 (or the pseudogene TRBV3-2) with TRBJ1-3; 7 bases map to TRBD1. The J segment lost 4 bases and the V segment lost 2 bases, leaving 5 bases of the junction unmatched. The CDR3 is 15 residues long. CDR1 and CDR2 from the germline V gene are LGHDT and YNNKEL (reference sequence). The CDR3 is CASSQRVTGGNTIYF. The CDR3 coding sequence is TGTGCCAGCAGCCAAAGAGTGACAGGGGGAAACACCATATATTTT.

This chain links TRBV7-9 with TRBJ2-5; a possible D gene is TRBD1 (5 bases). This CDR3 spans 14 amino acids. Trimming stripped 2 bases from V and 4 bases from J, with 11 bases between. Looked up from germline, CDR1 is SEHNR and CDR2 is FQNEAQ (reference sequence). CDR3 residues: CASSLSGSGETQYF. DNA for the CDR3: TGTGCCAGCAGCTTATCAGGGTCGGGAGAGACCCAGTACTTC.

The rearrangement joins TRBV3-1 (or the pseudogene TRBV3-2) to TRBJ1-4; D remains ambiguous. This CDR3 has 15 residues. Germline lookup yields CDR1 LGHDT and CDR2 YNNKEL (reference sequence). Trimming stripped 2 bases from V and 13 bases from J, with 20 bases between. CDR3 protein: CASSQPGFQARRLFF. DNA of the CDR3: TGTGCCAGCAGCCAACCCGGCTTCCAGGCTCGTCGACTGTTTTTT.

The chain couples TRBV5-1 to TRBJ2-3, with a tentative D call TRBD2 (5 bases). Germline loops: CDR1 SGHRS, CDR2 YFSETQ. The CDR3 loop spans 15 amino acids. V was trimmed by 2 bases and J by 0 bases, leaving 10 bases between them. The CDR3 loop is CASSLAETSTDTQYF. Written as DNA, the CDR3 is TGCGCCAGCAGCTTAGCGGAGACTAGCACAGATACGCAGTATTTT. Using reference TRBV5-1 and TRBJ2-3 for the parts outside the CDR3, the full variable domain is KAGVTQTPRYLIKTRGQQVTLSCSPISGHRSVSWYQQTPGQGLQFLFEYFSETQRNKGNFPGRFSGRQFSNSRSEMNVSTLELGDSALYLCASSLAETSTDTQYFGPGTRLTVL.

This chain uses TRBV6-5 with TRBJ2-3; D gene uncertain. Germline values: CDR1 MNHEY, CDR2 SVGAGI. This CDR3 has 15 residues. Trimming shortened V by 0 bases and J by 0 bases, and 7 bases separated the two germline ends. The CDR3 nucleotides are TGTGCCAGCAGTTACTCGGTAGCTAGCACAGATACGCAGTATTTT. Translating gives CASSYSVASTDTQYF.

The chain couples TRBV6-1 to TRBJ1-3; 8 bases fit TRBD1. CDR1 MNHNS and CDR2 SASEGT come from the germline V gene. The CDR3 covers 16 residues. J was trimmed by 0 bases and V by 4 bases; bases with no gene match: 5. Here the CDR3 reads CASSVGQGFSGNTIYF. The CDR3 nucleotides read TGTGCCAGCAGTGTTGGACAGGGCTTCTCTGGAAACACCATATATTTT.

The chain uses TRBV4-2 and TRBJ2-3; TRBD2 matches 11 bases. V lost 1 base and J lost 2; bases outside the gene matches: 5. The CDR3 has 17 residues. Germline CDR1 is LGHNA and CDR2 is YNFKEQ. CDR3 protein: CASSQGPGLADTDTQYF. The CDR3 coding sequence is TGTGCCAGCAGCCAAGGTCCGGGACTAGCGGACACAGATACGCAGTATTTT.

In this sample, this clone turned up a few times. The chain carries TRBV4-2 and TRBJ1-6; TRBD1 might be the D (6 bases). Per the germline V gene, CDR1 is LGHNA and CDR2 is YNFKEQ. V was trimmed by 0 bases and J by 9 bases, leaving 15 bases between them. CDR3 size: 16 residues. The CDR3 DNA is TGTGCCAGCAGCCAAGAAGAAAGAGGGGGAACTTCACCCCTCCACTTT. This codes for CASSQEERGGTSPLHF.

This clone was seen just once. V is TRBV30 and J is TRBJ2-5, with 8 positions matching TRBD2. The germline V gene encodes CDR1 GTSNPN and CDR2 SVGIG (reference sequence). With V trimmed by 0 bases and J by 4 bases, 10 bases remained unmatched. This CDR3 contains 16 residues. DNA of the CDR3: TGTGCCTGGAGTGTACGCGTAGCGGGATGGGGAGAGACCCAGTACTTC. This sequence encodes CAWSVRVAGWGETQYF.

The V call is TRBV11-3, the J call TRBJ2-3, with 10 bases matching TRBD1. The length of the CDR3 is 17 residues. CDR1 is SGHNT and CDR2 is YENEEA in the germline V gene. J lost 1 base, V lost 0 bases, and 4 bases had no gene match. The CDR3, as DNA: TGTGCCAGCAGCTTAGATCAAGGGACAGGGGGCACAGATACGCAGTATTTT. It encodes CASSLDQGTGGTDTQYF. Filled out from reference TRBV11-3 and TRBJ2-3, the complete variable domain reads EAGVVQSPRYKIIEKKQPVAFWCNPISGHNTLYWYLQNLGQGPELLIRYENEEAVDDSQLPKDRFSAERLKGVDSTLKIQPAELGDSAVYLCASSLDQGTGGTDTQYFGPGTRLTVL.

The chain carries TRBV4-1 and TRBJ2-7; 11 positions agree with TRBD2. V was clipped by 2 bases and J by 0 bases; unmatched bases: 9. This CDR3 is built from 18 residues. Looked up from germline, CDR1 is MGHRA and CDR2 is YSYEKL. The CDR3 DNA reads as TGCGCCAGCAGCCAATCATCAACACTAGCGGGGGTCTCCTACGAGCAGTACTTC. It is translated as CASSQSSTLAGVSYEQYF.

The chain links TRBV11-2 to TRBJ2-5; a possible D gene is TRBD2 (6 bases). Germline CDR1 SGHAT, CDR2 FQNNGV. This CDR3 comprises 16 residues. Deletions cut 0 bases from V and 5 bases from J, with 16 bases between. The CDR3 region has the DNA TGTGCCAGCAGCTTAGAAGTCCTCACTCGGGGGGAGACCCAGTACTTC. Protein: CASSLEVLTRGETQYF.

The chain uses TRBV3-1 (or the pseudogene TRBV3-2) and TRBJ2-2; 8 nucleotides agree with TRBD2. Germline CDR1 and CDR2: LGHDT and YNNKEL (reference sequence). This CDR3 contains 15 residues. V dropped 6 bases and J dropped 0; count of bases not matched to a gene: 3. CDR3 sequence reads: CASSPRGANTGELFF. The DNA for the CDR3 is TGTGCCAGCAGTCCGCGGGGGGCGAACACCGGGGAGCTGTTTTTT.

This clone has a single count. The chain uses TRBV3-1 (or the pseudogene TRBV3-2) and TRBJ2-1, with D perhaps matching TRBD1 (6 bases). Trimming left V 4 bases short and J 8 bases short, with 12 bases between. The CDR3 covers 13 residues. The germline V gene encodes CDR1 LGHDT and CDR2 YNNKEL (reference sequence). The CDR3 DNA follows: TGTGCCAGCAGCCGGGCCGCAGGGGATGAGCAGTTCTTC. Protein product: CASSRAAGDEQFF.

This chain uses TRBV7-6 with TRBJ2-1; D gene unclear. V lost 5 bases to trimming and J lost 6 bases, with 5 bases between them. Germline CDR1 reads SGHVS; CDR2 reads FNYEAQ. CDR3 length: 11 amino acids. The CDR3 is CASSGANEQFF. DNA for the CDR3: TGTGCCAGCAGCGGAGCCAATGAGCAGTTCTTC.

J is TRBJ1-5 and V is TRBV10-3; 8 bases are shared with TRBD1. Trimming took 5 bases from V and 7 from J; bases not matched to a gene: 4. From germline, CDR1 is ENHRY and CDR2 SYGVKD. The CDR3 is 13 amino acids. The CDR3 here is CAISQGAGQPQHF. The CDR3, as DNA: TGTGCCATCAGTCAGGGGGCAGGGCAGCCCCAGCATTTT.

This clone was counted a few times. V and J are TRBV9 and TRBJ2-7, with 8 bases identical to TRBD2. Germline CDR1 and CDR2: SGDLS and YYNGEE. The CDR3 length is 15 residues. V trimming: 3 bases; J trimming: 3 bases; junction bases outside the gene matches: 8. The CDR3 loop reads CASSADLAGDYEQYF. The CDR3 DNA follows: TGTGCCAGCAGCGCAGATCTAGCGGGTGACTACGAGCAGTACTTC.

This chain links TRBV4-3 with TRBJ2-1, with TRBD2 identical over 12 bases. After removal of 0 bases from V and 15 bases from J, the junction contained 9 bases not matched to a gene. CDR1 LGHNA and CDR2 YSLEER come from the germline V gene. The CDR3 runs to 15 residues. DNA for the CDR3: TGCGCCAGCAGCCAAGATGGGACTAGCGGGCTCCCCCGGTTCTTC. Its protein is CASSQDGTSGLPRFF.

The chain links TRBV10-3 to TRBJ2-7; 8 nucleotides line up with TRBD1. V shed 8 bases, J shed 2 bases, and the junction held 5 bases outside the gene matches. There are 13 residues in the CDR3. Per the germline V gene, CDR1 is ENHRY and CDR2 is SYGVKD. DNA of the CDR3: TGTGCCATCTCGGGACAGGCCGCCTACGAGCAGTACTTC. It encodes CAISGQAAYEQYF.

The V call is TRBV7-8, the J call TRBJ1-5; no definite D call. Trimming shortened V by 5 bases and J by 0 bases, and 20 bases separated the two germline ends. CDR3 length equals 18 residues. CDR1 is SGHVS and CDR2 is FQNEAQ in the germline V gene. CDR3 coding DNA: TGTGCCAGCAGCGCTAAGGGAGTCGCTGAACTTAGCAATCAGCCCCAGCATTTT. Protein product: CASSAKGVAELSNQPQHF.

The CDR3 sequence: CAITWTETGELFF. The CDR3 nucleotides read TGTGCCATCACCTGGACTGAGACCGGGGAGCTGTTTTTT. The rearrangement uses TRBV10-3 and TRBJ2-2, with a tentative D call TRBD2 (5 bases). The CDR3 covers 13 residues. V lost 7 bases, J lost 5 bases, and 11 bases lay in between. CDR1 ENHRY and CDR2 SYGVKD come from the germline V gene.

This chain links TRBV19 with TRBJ1-3; D gene uncertain. This CDR3 contains 12 residues. The V end lost 7 bases, the J end lost 3 bases, and 7 bases lay between the germline ends. Germline V gives CDR1 LNHDA, CDR2 SQIVND (reference sequence). The CDR3 loop reads CASTQVGNTIYF. The DNA of the CDR3 is TGTGCCAGTACGCAGGTTGGAAACACCATATATTTT.

CDR3 amino acids: CASSVSTGTGLSSGNTIYF. The CDR3 nucleotides are TGTGCCAGCAGCGTATCAACCGGGACAGGGCTAAGCTCTGGAAACACCATATATTTT. The rearrangement links TRBV9 to TRBJ1-3; TRBD1 matches 9 bases. The V gene end was trimmed by 1 base and the J gene end by 0 bases; junction bases not matched to a gene: 11. Germline V lookup: CDR1 SGDLS, CDR2 YYNGEE. CDR3 length: 19 amino acids.

The chain combines TRBV7-2 with TRBJ1-6; D possibly corresponds to TRBD1 (6 bases). Germline lookup yields CDR1 SGHTA and CDR2 FQGNSA. The CDR3 has 15 residues. V lost 5 bases to trimming and J lost 10 bases, with 18 bases between them. CDR3 sequence reads: CASSQGRGSGSPLHF. CDR3 sequence (DNA): TGTGCCAGCAGCCAAGGGAGGGGGAGCGGCTCACCCCTCCACTTT.